This T cell receptor (beta chain) was documented in a study of cytomegalovirus exposure and HLA in healthy donors. Study-level information: The study placed over 65% of its 398 genotyped donors in the Caucasian-associated ancestry cluster.

PCR primers comprised 60 Vbeta and 13 Jbeta primers. Data came from immunoSEQ multiplex PCR; TCRdb stores just in-frame clones and leaves some out. The data contain approximately 220,000 clones, more than 65% of them seen just once; the ten biggest clones take up 1.5% to 2%. The CDR3 extends over 15 amino acids. V was trimmed by 2 bases and J by 10 bases, leaving 20 bases between them. In germline, CDR1 is LNHNV, CDR2 YYDKDF (reference sequence). The genes are TRBV15 and TRBJ1-1, with D maybe TRBD1 (6 bases). The sequence derives from a young woman in good health and CMV-seronegative. The sequenced sample was PBMCs. Here the CDR3 DNA reads TGTGCCACCAGCAGAACAGGGAAAGCCTACGAATCAGCTTTCTTT. This codes for CATSRTGKAYESAFF.